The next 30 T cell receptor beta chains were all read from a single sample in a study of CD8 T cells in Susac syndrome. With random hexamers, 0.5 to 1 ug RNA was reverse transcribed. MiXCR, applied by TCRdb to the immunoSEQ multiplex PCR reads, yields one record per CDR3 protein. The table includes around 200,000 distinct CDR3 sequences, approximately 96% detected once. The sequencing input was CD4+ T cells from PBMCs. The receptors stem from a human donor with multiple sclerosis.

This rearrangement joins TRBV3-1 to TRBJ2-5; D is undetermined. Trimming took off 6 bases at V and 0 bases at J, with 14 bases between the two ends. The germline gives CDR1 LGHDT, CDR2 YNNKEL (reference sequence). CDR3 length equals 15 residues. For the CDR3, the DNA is TGTGCCAGCAGGCCTTTACTCCCTTACCAAGAGACCCAGTACTTC. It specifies CASRPLLPYQETQYF.

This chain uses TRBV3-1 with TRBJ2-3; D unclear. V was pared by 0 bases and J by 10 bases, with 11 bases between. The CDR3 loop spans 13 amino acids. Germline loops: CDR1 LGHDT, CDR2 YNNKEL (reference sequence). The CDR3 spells CASSQEPATAQYF. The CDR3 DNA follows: TGTGCCAGCAGCCAAGAACCGGCGACTGCGCAGTATTTT.

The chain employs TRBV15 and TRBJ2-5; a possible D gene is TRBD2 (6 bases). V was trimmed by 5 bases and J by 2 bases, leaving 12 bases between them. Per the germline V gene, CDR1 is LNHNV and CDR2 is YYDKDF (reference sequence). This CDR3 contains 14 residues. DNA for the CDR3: TGTGCCACCAGCGTTTGGGGGGTTCAAGAGACCCAGTACTTC. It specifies CATSVWGVQETQYF. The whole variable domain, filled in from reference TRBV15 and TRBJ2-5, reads DAMVIQNPRYQVTQFGKPVTLSCSQTLNHNVMYWYQQKSSQAPKLLFHYYDKDFNNEADTPDNFQSRRPNTSFCFLDIRSPGLGDTAMYLCATSVWGVQETQYFGPGTRLLVL.

This CDR3 is CASSLGQGRTEAFF. CDR3 in DNA: TGCGCCAGCAGCTTGGGACAGGGAAGGACTGAAGCTTTCTTT. This chain links TRBV5-1 with TRBJ1-1; 7 bases fit TRBD1. Unmatched junction bases numbered 4, after V lost 0 bases and J lost 5 bases. This CDR3 has 14 residues. Germline CDR1 reads SGHRS; CDR2 reads YFSETQ.

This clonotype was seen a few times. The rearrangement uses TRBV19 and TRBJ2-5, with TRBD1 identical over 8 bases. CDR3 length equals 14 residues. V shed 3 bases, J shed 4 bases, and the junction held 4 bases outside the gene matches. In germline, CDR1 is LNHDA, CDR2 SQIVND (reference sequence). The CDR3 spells CASSIGQGAETQYF. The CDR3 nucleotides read TGTGCCAGTAGTATTGGACAGGGTGCAGAGACCCAGTACTTC.

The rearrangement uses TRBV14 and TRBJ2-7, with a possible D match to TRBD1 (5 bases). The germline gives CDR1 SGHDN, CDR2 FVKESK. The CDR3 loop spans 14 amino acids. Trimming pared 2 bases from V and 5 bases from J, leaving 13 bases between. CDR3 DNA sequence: TGTGCCAGCAGCCAACCTGGCAGGGCCCACGAGCAGTACTTC. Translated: CASSQPGRAHEQYF.

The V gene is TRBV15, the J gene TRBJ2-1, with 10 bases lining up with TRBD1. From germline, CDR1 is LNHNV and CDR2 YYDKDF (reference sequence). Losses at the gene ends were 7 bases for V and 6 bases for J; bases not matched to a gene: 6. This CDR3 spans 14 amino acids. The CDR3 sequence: CATTKGQGINEQFF. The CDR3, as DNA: TGTGCCACCACCAAGGGACAGGGGATCAATGAGCAGTTCTTC.

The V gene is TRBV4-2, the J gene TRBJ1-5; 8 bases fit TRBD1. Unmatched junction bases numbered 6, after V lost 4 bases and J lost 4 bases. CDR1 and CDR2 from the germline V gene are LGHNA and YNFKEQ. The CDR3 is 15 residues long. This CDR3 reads CASSPPGQENQPQHF. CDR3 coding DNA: TGTGCCAGCAGCCCTCCGGGACAGGAGAATCAGCCCCAGCATTTT.

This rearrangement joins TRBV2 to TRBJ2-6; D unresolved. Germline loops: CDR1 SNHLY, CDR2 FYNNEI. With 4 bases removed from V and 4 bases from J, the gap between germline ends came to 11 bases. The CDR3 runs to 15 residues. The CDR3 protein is CASSGGTGGANVLTF. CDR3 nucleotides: TGTGCCAGCAGTGGGGGAACCGGCGGGGCCAACGTCCTGACTTTC. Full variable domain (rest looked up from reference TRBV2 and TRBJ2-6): EPEVTQTPSHQVTQMGQEVILRCVPISNHLYFYWYRQILGQKVEFLVSFYNNEISEKSEIFDDQFSVERPDGSNFTLKIRSTKLEDSAMYFCASSGGTGGANVLTFGAGSRLTVL.

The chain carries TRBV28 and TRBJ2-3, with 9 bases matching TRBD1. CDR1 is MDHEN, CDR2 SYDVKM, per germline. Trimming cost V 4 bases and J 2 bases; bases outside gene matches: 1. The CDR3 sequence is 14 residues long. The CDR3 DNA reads TGTGCCAGCAGTTGGACAGGGGACACAGATACGCAGTATTTT. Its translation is CASSWTGDTDTQYF.

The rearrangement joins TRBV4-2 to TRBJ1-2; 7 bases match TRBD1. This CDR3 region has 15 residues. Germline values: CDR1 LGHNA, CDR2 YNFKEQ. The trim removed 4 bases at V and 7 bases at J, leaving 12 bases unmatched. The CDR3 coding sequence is TGTGCCAGCAGCCCCGATATGGGACAGTCGGGTGGCTACACCTTC. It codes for CASSPDMGQSGGYTF.

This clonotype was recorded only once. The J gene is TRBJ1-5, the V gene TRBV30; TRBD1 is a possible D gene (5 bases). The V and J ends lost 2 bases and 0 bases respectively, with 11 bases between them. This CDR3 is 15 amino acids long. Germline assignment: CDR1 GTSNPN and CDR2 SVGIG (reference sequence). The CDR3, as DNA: TGTGCCTGGAGTCAGGGAATCTATAGCAATCAGCCCCAGCATTTT. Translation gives CAWSQGIYSNQPQHF. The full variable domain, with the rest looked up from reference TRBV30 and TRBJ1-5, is SQTIHQWPATLVQPVGSPLSLECTVEGTSNPNLYWYRQAAGRGLQLLFYSVGIGQISSEVPQNLSASRPQDRQFILSSKKLLLSDSGFYLCAWSQGIYSNQPQHFGDGTRLSIL.

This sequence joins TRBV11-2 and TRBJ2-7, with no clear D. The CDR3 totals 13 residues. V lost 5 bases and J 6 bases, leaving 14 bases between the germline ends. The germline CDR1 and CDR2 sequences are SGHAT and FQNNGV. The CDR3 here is CASSQRSKVEQYF. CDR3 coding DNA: TGTGCCAGCAGCCAAAGGTCCAAGGTCGAGCAGTACTTC.

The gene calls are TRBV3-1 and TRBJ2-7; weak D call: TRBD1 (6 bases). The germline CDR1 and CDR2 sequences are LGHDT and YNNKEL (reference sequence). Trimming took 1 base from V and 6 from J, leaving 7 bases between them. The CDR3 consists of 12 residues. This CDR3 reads CASSQVQGEQYF. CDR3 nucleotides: TGTGCCAGCAGCCAAGTACAGGGCGAGCAGTACTTC.

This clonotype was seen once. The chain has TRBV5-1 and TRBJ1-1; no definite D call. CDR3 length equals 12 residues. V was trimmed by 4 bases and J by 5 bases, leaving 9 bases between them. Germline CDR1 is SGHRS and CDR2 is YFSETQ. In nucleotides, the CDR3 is TGCGCCAGCAGCCGGGTGTGGACTGAAGCTTTCTTT. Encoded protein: CASSRVWTEAFF.

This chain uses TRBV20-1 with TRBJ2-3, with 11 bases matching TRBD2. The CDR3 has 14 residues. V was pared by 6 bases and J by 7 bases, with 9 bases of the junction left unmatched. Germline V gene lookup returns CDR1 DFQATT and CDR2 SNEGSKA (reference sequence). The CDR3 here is CSAPSGGNSNTQYF. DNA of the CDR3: TGCAGTGCGCCTAGCGGGGGGAACTCAAATACGCAGTATTTT.

The CDR3 DNA reads as TGTGCCAGCACGGGGCGAGATACGCAGTATTTT. Translation gives CASTGRDTQYF. The genes are TRBV12-3 or TRBV12-4 and TRBJ2-3; tentatively, D is TRBD1 or TRBD2 (5 bases each). Trimming took off 7 bases at V and 5 bases at J, with 7 bases between the two ends. The CDR3 totals 11 residues.

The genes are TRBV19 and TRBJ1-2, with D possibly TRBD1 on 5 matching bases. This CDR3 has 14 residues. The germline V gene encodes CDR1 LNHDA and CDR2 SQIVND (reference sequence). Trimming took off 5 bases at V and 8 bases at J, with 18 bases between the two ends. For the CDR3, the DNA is TGTGCCAGTAGTCCCCCGGACACTCGTGGCGGCTACACCTTC. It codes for CASSPPDTRGGYTF.

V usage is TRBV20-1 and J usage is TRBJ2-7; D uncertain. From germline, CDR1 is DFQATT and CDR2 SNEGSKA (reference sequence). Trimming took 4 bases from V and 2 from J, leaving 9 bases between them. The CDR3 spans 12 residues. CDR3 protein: CSAISGPYEQYF. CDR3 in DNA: TGCAGTGCTATATCCGGTCCCTACGAGCAGTACTTC.

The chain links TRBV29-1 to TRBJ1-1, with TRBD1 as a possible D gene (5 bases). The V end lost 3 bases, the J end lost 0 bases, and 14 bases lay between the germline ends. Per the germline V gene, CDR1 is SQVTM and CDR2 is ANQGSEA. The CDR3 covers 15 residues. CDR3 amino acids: CSVEYSGHMNTEAFF. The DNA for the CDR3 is TGCAGCGTTGAGTACTCGGGGCACATGAACACTGAAGCTTTCTTT.

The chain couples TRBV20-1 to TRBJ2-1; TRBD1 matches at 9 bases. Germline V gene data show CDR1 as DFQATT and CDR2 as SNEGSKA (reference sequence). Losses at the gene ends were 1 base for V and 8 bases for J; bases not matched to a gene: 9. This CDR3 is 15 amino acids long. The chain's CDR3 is CSARGRGTGSDEQFF. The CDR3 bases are TGCAGTGCTAGAGGTAGGGGGACAGGGTCCGATGAGCAGTTCTTC.

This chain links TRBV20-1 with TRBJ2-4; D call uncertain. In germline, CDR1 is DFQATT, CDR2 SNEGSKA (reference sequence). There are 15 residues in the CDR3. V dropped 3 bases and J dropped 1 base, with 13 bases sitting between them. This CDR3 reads CSASRPLGAKNIQYF. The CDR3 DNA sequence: TGCAGTGCTAGTCGTCCGTTGGGGGCCAAAAACATTCAGTACTTC.

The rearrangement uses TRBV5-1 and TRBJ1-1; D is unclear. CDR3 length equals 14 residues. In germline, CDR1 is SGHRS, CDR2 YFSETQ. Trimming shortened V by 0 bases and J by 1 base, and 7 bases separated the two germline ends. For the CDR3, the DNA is TGCGCCAGCAGCTTGGCGGATGGGAACACTGAAGCTTTCTTT. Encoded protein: CASSLADGNTEAFF.

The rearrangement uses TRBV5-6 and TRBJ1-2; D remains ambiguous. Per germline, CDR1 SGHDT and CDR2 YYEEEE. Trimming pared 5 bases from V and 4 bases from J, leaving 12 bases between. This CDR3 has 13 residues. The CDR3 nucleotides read TGTGCCAGCAGAGCCCAAAACAGCTATGGCTACACCTTC. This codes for CASRAQNSYGYTF.

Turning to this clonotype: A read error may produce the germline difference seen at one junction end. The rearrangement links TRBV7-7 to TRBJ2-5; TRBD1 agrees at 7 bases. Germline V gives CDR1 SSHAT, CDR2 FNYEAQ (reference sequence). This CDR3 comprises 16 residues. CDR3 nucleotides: TGTGCTAGCAGCAAAACCGGGACAGCCGACCAAGAGACCCAGTACTTC. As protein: CASSKTGTADQETQYF.

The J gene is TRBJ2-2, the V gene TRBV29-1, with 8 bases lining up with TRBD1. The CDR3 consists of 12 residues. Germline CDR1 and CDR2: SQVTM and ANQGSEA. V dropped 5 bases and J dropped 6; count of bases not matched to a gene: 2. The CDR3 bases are TGCAGCGTTAGGACAGGGCCCGGGGAGCTGTTTTTT. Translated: CSVRTGPGELFF.

The CDR3 region has the DNA TGTGCCAGCAGCTCTACCGGCGCTGGGGAGACCCAGTACTTC. Amino acid sequence: CASSSTGAGETQYF. V usage is TRBV7-2 and J usage is TRBJ2-5; the D is unclear. V dropped 4 bases and J dropped 5 bases, with 14 bases sitting between them. The germline V gene has CDR1 SGHTA and CDR2 FQGNSA. The CDR3 consists of 14 residues.

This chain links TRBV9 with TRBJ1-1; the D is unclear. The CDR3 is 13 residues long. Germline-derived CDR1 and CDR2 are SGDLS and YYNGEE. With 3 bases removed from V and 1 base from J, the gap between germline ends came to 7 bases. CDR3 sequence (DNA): TGTGCCAGCAGCGCCGCAAGGAACACTGAAGCTTTCTTT. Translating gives CASSAARNTEAFF.

The CDR3 region is CSVDSLAHNEQFF. The CDR3 nucleotides read TGCAGCGTTGATAGTCTAGCCCACAATGAGCAGTTCTTC. The chain uses TRBV29-1 and TRBJ2-1; D perhaps matches TRBD2 (5 bases). Germline values: CDR1 SQVTM, CDR2 ANQGSEA. The CDR3 is made up of 13 amino acids. V dropped 3 bases and J dropped 5 bases, with 11 bases sitting between them.

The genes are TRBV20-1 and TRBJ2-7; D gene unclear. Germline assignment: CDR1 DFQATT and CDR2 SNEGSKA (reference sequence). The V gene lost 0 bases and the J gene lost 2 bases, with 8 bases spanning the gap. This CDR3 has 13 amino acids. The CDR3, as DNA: TGCAGTGCTAGAGAGTCCAGGACCTACGAGCAGTACTTC. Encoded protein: CSARESRTYEQYF.